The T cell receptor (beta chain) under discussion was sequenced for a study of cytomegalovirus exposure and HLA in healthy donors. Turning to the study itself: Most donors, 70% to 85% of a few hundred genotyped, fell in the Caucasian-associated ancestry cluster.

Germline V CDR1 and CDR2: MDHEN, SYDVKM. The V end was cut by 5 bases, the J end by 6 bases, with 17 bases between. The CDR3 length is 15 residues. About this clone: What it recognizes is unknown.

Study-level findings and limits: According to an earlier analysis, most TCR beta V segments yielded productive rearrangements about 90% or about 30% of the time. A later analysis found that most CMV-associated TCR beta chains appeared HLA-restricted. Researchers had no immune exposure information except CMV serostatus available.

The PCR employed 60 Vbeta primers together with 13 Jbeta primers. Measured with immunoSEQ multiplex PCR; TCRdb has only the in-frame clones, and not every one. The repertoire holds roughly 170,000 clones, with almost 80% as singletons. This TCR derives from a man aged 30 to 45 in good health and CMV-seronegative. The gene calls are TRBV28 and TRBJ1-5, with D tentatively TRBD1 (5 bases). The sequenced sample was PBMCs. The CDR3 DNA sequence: TGTGCCAGCAGTCCCGGTATTTCCACAGGTCAGCCCCAGCATTTT. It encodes CASSPGISTGQPQHF.